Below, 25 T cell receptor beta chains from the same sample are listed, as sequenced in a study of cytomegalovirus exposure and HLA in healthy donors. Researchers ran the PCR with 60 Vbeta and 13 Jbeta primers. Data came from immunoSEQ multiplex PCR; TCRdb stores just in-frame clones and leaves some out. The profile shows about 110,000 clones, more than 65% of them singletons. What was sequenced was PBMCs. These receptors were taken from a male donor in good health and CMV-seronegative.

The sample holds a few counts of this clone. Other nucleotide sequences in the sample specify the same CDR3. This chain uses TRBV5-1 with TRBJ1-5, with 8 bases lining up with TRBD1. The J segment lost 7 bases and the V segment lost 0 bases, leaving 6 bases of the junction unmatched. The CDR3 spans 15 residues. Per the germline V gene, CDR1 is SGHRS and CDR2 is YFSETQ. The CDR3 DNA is TGCGCCAGCAGCTTGGATGGACAGGGCCACCAGCCCCAGCATTTT. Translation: CASSLDGQGHQPQHF. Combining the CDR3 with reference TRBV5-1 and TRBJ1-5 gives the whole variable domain KAGVTQTPRYLIKTRGQQVTLSCSPISGHRSVSWYQQTPGQGLQFLFEYFSETQRNKGNFPGRFSGRQFSNSRSEMNVSTLELGDSALYLCASSLDGQGHQPQHFGDGTRLSIL.

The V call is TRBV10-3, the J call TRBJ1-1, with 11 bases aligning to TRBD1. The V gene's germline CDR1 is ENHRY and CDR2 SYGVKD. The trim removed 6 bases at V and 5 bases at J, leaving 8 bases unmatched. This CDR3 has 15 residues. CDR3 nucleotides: TGTGCCATCAGAGGGACAGGGGGGATTGAGACTGAAGCTTTCTTT. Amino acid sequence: CAIRGTGGIETEAFF.

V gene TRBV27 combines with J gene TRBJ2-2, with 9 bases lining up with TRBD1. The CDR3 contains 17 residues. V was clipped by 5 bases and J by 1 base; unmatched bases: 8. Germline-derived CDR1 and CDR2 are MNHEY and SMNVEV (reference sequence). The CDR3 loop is CASSTTGGYGNTGELFF. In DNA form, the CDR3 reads TGTGCCAGCAGTACTACAGGGGGCTATGGGAACACCGGGGAGCTGTTTTTT.

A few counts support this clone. The CDR3 reads CASSLGTNSNQPQHF. CDR3 DNA: TGCGCCAGCAGCCTCGGGACAAATAGCAATCAGCCCCAGCATTTT. V gene TRBV5-1 combines with J gene TRBJ1-5; a weak D match, TRBD1 (6 bases). V lost 4 bases and J lost 0, with 11 bases in between. The CDR3 runs 15 residues. From germline, CDR1 is SGHRS and CDR2 YFSETQ.

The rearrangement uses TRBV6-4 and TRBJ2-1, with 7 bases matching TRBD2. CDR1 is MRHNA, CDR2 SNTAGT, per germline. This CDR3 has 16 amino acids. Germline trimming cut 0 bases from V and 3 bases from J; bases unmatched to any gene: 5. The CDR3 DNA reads TGTGCCAGCAGTGACTCGGGGGGGGAGGGCTACAATGAGCAGTTCTTC. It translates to CASSDSGGEGYNEQFF.

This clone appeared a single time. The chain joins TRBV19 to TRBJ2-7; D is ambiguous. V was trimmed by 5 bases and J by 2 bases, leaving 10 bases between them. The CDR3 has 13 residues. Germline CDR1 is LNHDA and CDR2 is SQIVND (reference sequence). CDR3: CASSADSTYEQYF. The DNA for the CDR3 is TGTGCCAGTAGTGCGGATTCAACCTACGAGCAGTACTTC.

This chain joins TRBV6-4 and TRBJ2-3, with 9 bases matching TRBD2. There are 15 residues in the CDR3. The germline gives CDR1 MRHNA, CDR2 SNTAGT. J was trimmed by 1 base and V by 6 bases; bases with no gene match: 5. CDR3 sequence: CASSVAGEGTDTQYF. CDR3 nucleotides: TGTGCCAGCAGCGTAGCGGGAGAAGGCACAGATACGCAGTATTTT.

The CDR3 coding sequence is TGCAGCGTCCCCTGGGGGGTCAATGAGCAGTTCTTC. Its protein product is CSVPWGVNEQFF. The genes are TRBV29-1 and TRBJ2-1; D perhaps matches TRBD2 (6 bases). Germline V CDR1 and CDR2: SQVTM, ANQGSEA. Trimming removed 6 bases from V and 6 bases from J, with 12 bases in between. CDR3 length: 12 residues.

The CDR3 sequence is CASSSFGQGFEQYF. The CDR3 coding sequence is TGTGCCAGCAGTTCGTTCGGACAGGGTTTCGAGCAGTACTTC. This rearrangement joins TRBV27 to TRBJ2-7; TRBD1 agrees at 8 bases. V dropped 4 bases and J dropped 6; count of bases not matched to a gene: 8. Germline CDR1 reads MNHEY; CDR2 reads SMNVEV (reference sequence). The CDR3 sequence is 14 residues long.

Here the CDR3 reads CASSSGGGSYNEQFF. CDR3 DNA sequence: TGTGCCAGCTCTTCGGGTGGAGGTTCCTACAATGAGCAGTTCTTC. The chain employs TRBV27 and TRBJ2-1, with D perhaps matching TRBD2 (5 bases). This CDR3 region has 15 residues. Germline V gene sequence: CDR1 MNHEY, CDR2 SMNVEV (reference sequence). V was clipped by 8 bases and J by 1 base, with 15 bases between them.

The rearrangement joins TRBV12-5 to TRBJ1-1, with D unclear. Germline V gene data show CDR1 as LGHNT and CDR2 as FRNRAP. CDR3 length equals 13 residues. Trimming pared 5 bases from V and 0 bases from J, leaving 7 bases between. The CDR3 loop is CASGPYMNTEAFF. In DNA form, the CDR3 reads TGTGCTAGTGGTCCTTATATGAACACTGAAGCTTTCTTT.

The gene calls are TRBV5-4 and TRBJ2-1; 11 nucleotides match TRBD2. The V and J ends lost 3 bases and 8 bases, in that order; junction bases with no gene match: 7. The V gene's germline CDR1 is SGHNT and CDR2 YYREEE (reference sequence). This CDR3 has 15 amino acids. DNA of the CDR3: TGTGCCAGCAGCTCACTAGCGGGAGTCGCGGATGAGCAGTTCTTC. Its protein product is CASSSLAGVADEQFF.

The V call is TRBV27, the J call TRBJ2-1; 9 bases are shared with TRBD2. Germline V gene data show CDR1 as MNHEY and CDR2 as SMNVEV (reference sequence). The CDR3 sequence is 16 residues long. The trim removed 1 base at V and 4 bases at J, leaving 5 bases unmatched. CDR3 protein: CASSLWLTSGYNEQFF. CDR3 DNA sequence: TGTGCCAGCAGTTTATGGTTGACTAGCGGTTACAATGAGCAGTTCTTC.

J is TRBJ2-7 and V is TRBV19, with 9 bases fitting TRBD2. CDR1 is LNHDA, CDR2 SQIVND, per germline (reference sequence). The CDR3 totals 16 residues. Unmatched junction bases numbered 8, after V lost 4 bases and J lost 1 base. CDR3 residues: CASSRAGGPRSYEQYF. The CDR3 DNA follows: TGTGCCAGTAGTAGAGCGGGAGGACCTCGATCCTACGAGCAGTACTTC.

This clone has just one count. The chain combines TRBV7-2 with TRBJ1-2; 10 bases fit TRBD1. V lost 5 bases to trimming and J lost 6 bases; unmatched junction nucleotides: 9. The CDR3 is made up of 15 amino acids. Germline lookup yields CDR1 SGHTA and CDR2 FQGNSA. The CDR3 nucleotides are TGTGCCAGCAGCCTGACCCCGGGACAGGGGAATGGCTACACCTTC. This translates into CASSLTPGQGNGYTF. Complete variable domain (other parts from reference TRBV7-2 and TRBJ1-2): GAGVSQSPSNKVTEKGKDVELRCDPISGHTALYWYRQSLGQGLEFLIYFQGNSAPDKSGLPSDRFSAERTGGSVSTLTIQRTQQEDSAVYLCASSLTPGQGNGYTFGSGTRLTVV.

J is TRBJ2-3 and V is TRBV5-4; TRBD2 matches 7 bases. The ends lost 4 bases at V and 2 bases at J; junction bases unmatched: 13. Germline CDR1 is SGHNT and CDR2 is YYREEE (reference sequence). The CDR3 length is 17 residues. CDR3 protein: CASSAPLAGLYTDTQYF. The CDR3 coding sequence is TGTGCCAGCAGCGCTCCATTAGCGGGCCTTTACACAGATACGCAGTATTTT.

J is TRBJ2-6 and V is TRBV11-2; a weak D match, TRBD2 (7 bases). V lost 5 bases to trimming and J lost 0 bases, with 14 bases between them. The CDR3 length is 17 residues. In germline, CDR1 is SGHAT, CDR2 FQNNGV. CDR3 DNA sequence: TGTGCCAGCAGCCGTTGGGGGGGCAACTCTGGGGCCAACGTCCTGACTTTC. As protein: CASSRWGGNSGANVLTF.

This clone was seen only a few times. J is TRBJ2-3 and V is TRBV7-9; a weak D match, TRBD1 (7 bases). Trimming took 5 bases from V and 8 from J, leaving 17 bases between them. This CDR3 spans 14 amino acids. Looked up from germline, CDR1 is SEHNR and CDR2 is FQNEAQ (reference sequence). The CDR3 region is CASSLGRGRGTQYF. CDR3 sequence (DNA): TGTGCCAGCAGCCTAGGAAGGGGGCGGGGTACGCAGTATTTT. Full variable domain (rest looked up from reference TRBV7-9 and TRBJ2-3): DTGVSQNPRHKITKRGQNVTFRCDPISEHNRLYWYRQTLGQGPEFLTYFQNEAQLEKSRLLSDRFSAERPKGSFSTLEIQRTEQGDSAMYLCASSLGRGRGTQYFGPGTRLTVL.

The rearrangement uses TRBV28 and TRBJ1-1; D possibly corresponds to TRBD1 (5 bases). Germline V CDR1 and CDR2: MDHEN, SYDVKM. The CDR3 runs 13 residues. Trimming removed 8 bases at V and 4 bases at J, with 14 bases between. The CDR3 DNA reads TGTGCCAGCCTCATATTTAGGGGCACTGAAGCTTTCTTT. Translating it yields CASLIFRGTEAFF.

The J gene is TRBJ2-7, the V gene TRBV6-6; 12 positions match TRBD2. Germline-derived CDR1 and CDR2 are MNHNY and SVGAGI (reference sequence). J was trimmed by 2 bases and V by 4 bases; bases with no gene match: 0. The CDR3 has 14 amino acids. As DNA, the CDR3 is TGTGCCAGCAGTTCTAGCGGGAGGGCCTACGAGCAGTACTTC. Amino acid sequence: CASSSSGRAYEQYF.

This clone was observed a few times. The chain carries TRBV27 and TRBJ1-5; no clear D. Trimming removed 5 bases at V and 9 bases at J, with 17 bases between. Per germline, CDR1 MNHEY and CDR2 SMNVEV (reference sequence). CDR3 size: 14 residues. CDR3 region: CASSPSVGWAPQHF. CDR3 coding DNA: TGTGCCAGCAGTCCCTCCGTGGGCTGGGCGCCCCAGCATTTT.

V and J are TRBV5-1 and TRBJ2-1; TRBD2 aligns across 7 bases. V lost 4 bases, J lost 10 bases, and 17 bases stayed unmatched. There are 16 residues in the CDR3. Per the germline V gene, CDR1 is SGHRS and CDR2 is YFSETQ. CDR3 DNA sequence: TGCGCCAGCAGCCTCGGGGACTATGGGGCCCGTCGAGAGCAGTTCTTC. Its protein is CASSLGDYGARREQFF. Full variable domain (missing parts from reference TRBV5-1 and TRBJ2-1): KAGVTQTPRYLIKTRGQQVTLSCSPISGHRSVSWYQQTPGQGLQFLFEYFSETQRNKGNFPGRFSGRQFSNSRSEMNVSTLELGDSALYLCASSLGDYGARREQFFGPGTRLTVL.

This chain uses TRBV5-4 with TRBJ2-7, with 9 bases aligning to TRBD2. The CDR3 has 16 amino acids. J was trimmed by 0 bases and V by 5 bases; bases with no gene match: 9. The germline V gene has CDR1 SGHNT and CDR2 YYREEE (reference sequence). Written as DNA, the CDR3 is TGTGCCAGCAGTCCTGGACTAGCGCTTAGCTCCTACGAGCAGTACTTC. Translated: CASSPGLALSSYEQYF.

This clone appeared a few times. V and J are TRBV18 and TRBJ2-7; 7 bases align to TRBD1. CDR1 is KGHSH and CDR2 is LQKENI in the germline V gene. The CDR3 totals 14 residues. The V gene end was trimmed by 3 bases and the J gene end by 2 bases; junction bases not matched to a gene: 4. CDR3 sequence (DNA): TGTGCCAGCTCACCGGGACAGCAGACCTACGAGCAGTACTTC. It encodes CASSPGQQTYEQYF. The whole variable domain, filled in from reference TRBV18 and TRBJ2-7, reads NAGVMQNPRHLVRRRGQEARLRCSPMKGHSHVYWYRQLPEEGLKFMVYLQKENIIDESGMPKERFSAEFPKEGPSILRIQQVVRGDSAAYFCASSPGQQTYEQYFGPGTRLTVT.

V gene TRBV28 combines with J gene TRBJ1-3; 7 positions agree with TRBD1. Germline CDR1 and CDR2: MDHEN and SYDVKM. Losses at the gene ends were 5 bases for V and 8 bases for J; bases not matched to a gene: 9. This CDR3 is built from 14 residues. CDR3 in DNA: TGTGCCAGCAGTAGGACAGGCTTCGGTGACACCATATATTTT. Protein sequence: CASSRTGFGDTIYF.